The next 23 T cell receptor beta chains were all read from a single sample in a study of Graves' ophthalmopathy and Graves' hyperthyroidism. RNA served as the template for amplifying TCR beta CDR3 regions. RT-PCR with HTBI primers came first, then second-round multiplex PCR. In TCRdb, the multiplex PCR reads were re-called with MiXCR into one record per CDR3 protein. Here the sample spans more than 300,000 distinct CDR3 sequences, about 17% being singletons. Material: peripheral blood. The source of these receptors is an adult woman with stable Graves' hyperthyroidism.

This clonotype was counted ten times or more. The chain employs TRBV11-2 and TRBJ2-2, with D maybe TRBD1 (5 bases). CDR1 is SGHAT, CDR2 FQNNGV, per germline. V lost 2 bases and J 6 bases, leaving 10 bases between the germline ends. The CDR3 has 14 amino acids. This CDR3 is CASSLSSRAGELFF. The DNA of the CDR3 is TGTGCCAGCAGCTTATCTTCCAGGGCCGGGGAGCTGTTTTTT.

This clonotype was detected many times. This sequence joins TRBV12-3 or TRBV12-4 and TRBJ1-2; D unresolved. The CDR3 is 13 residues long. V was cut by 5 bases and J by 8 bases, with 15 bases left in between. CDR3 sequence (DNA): TGTGCCAGCAGTCGGGGAGTTGGATTAGGCTACACCTTC. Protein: CASSRGVGLGYTF.

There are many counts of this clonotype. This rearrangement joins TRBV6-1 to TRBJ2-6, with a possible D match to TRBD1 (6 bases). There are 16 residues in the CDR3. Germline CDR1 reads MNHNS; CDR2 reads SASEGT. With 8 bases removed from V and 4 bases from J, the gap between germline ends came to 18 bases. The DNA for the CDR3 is TGTGCCAGCTACAGGGTGATGCTCTCCGGGGCCAACGTCCTGACTTTC. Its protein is CASYRVMLSGANVLTF.

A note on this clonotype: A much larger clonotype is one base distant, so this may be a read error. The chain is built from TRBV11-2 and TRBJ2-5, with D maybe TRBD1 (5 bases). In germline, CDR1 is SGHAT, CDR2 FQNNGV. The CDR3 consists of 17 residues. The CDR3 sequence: CASSLSQGRRVEEAQYF. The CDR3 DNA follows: TGTGCCAGCAGCCTCTCCCAAGGGCGCAGGGTTGAAGAGGCCCAGTACTTC.

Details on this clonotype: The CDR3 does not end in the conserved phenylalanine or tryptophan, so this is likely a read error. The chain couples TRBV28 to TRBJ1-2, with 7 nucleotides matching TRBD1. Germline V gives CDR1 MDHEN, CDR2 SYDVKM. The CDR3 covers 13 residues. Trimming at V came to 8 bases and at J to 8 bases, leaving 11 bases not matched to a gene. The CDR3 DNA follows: TGTGCCAGCCGTTCGACAGGGTTTGGAGGCTACACCGTC. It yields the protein CASRSTGFGGYTV.

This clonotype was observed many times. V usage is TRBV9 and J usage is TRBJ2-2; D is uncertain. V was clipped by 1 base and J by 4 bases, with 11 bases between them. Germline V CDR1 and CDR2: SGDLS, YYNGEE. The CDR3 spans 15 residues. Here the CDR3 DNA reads TGTGCCAGCAGCGTATTCCCCAGTGGCACCGGGGAGCTGTTTTTT. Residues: CASSVFPSGTGELFF.

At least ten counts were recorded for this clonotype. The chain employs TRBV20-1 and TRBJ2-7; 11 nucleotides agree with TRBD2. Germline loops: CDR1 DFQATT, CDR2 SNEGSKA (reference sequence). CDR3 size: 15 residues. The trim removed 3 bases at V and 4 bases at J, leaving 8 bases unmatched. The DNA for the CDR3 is TGCAGTGCTAGCGATCGGACTAGCGGGTTTTACGAGCAGTACTTC. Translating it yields CSASDRTSGFYEQYF.

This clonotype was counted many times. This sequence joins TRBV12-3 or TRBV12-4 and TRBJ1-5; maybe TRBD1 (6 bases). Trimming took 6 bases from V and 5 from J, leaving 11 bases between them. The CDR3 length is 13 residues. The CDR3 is CASSLSGDQPQHF. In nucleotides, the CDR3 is TGTGCCAGCAGCTTATCAGGGGATCAGCCCCAGCATTTT.

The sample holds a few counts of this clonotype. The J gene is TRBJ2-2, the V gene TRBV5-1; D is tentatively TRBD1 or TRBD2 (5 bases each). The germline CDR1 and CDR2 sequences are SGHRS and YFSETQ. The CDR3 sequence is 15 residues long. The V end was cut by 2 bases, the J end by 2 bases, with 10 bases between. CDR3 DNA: TGCGCCAGCAGCTTCTCCGGGGCCAACACCGGGGAGCTGTTTTTT. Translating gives CASSFSGANTGELFF. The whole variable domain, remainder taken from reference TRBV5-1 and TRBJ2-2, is KAGVTQTPRYLIKTRGQQVTLSCSPISGHRSVSWYQQTPGQGLQFLFEYFSETQRNKGNFPGRFSGRQFSNSRSEMNVSTLELGDSALYLCASSFSGANTGELFFGEGSRLTVL.

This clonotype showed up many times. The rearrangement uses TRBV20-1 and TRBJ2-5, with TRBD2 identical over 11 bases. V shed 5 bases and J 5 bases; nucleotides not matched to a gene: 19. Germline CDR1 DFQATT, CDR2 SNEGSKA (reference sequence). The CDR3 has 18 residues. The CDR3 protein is CSAPPMGSGRASGETQYF. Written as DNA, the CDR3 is TGCAGTGCTCCTCCAATGGGTAGCGGGAGGGCCTCGGGGGAGACCCAGTACTTC.

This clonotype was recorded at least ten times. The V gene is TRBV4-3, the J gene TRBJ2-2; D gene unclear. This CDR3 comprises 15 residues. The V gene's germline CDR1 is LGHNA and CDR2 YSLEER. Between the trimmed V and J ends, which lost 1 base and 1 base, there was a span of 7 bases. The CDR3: CASSQVVGNTGELFF. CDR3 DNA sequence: TGCGCCAGCAGCCAAGTAGTAGGGAACACCGGGGAGCTGTTTTTT.

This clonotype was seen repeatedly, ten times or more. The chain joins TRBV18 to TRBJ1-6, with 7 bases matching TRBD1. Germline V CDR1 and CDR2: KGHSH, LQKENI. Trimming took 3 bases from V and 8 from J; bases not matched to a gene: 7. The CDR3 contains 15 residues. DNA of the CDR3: TGTGCCAGCTCACCCCGACAGGGCGGGGATTCACCCCTCCACTTT. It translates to CASSPRQGGDSPLHF.

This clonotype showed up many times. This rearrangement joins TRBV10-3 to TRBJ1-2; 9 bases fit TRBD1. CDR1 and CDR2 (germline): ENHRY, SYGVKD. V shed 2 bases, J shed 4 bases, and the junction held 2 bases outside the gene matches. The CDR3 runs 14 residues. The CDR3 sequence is CAISEETGGYGYTF. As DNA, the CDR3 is TGTGCCATCAGTGAGGAGACAGGGGGCTATGGCTACACCTTC.

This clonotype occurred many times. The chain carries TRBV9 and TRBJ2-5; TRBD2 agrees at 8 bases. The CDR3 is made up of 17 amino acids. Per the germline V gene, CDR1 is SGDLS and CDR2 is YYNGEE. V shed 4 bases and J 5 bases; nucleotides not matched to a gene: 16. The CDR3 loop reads CASSFGGSGTAGETQYF. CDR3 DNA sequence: TGTGCCAGCAGCTTTGGTGGTAGCGGGACGGCAGGGGAGACCCAGTACTTC.

CDR3 coding DNA: TGTGCCAGCAGCCGCCAACTAGCGGGGGATGTACACGAGCAGTACTTC. It yields the protein CASSRQLAGDVHEQYF. The V call is TRBV4-2, the J call TRBJ2-7; 11 bases match TRBD2. The trim removed 4 bases at V and 5 bases at J, leaving 10 bases unmatched. Germline CDR1 and CDR2: LGHNA and YNFKEQ. The CDR3 spans 16 residues.

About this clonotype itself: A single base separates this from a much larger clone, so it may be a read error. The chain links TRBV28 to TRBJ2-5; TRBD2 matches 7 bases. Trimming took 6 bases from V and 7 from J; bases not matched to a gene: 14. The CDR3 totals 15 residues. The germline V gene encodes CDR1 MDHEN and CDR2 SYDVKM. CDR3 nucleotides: TGTGCCAGCAGCATAGGGTCCGCGGGAGAAGTGACCCAGTACTTC. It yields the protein CASSIGSAGEVTQYF.

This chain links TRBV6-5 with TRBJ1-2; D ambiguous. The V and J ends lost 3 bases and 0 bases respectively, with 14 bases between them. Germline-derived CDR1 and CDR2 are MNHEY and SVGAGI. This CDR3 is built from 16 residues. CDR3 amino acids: CASSYDSVGANYGYTF. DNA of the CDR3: TGTGCCAGCAGTTATGATTCGGTTGGGGCTAACTATGGCTACACCTTC.

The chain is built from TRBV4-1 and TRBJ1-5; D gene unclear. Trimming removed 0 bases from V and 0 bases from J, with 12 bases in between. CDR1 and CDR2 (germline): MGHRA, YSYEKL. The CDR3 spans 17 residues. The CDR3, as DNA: TGCGCCAGCAGCCAAGATTTCCGGTACAGTAGCAATCAGCCCCAGCATTTT. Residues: CASSQDFRYSSNQPQHF.

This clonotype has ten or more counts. This chain's CDR3 is CSARDQTYEQYF. CDR3 nucleotide sequence: TGCAGTGCTAGAGATCAAACCTACGAGCAGTACTTC. The V gene is TRBV20-1, the J gene TRBJ2-7; D not resolved. V lost 0 bases to trimming and J lost 2 bases, with 5 bases between them. The CDR3 has 12 amino acids. Germline V CDR1 and CDR2: DFQATT, SNEGSKA (reference sequence).

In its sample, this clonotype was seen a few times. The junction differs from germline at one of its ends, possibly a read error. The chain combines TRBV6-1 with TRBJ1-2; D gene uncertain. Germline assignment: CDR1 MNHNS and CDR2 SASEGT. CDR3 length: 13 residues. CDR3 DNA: TGTGCCACCGGGTCGGTGACTAACTATGGCTACAGCTTC. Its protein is CATGSVTNYGYSF.

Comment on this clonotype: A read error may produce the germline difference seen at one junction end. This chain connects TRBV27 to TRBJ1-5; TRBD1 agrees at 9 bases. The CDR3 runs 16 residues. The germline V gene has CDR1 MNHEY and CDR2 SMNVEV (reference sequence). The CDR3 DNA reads TGTGCCAGCTTCCGGACAGGGGTATCGTTCAATCAGTCCCAGCATTTT. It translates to CASFRTGVSFNQSQHF.

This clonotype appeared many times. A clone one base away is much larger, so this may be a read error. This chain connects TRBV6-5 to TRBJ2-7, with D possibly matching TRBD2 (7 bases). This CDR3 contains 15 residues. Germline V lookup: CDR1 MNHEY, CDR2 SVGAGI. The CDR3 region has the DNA TGTGCCAGCAGTTACCGGTTGGGCGGGGGCTACGAGCAGCACTTC. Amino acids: CASSYRLGGGYEQHF.

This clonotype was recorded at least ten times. The chain's CDR3 is CASSLDGRASYEQYF. The CDR3 bases are TGTGCCAGCAGCTTAGACGGGAGGGCCTCCTACGAGCAGTACTTC. The chain carries TRBV11-2 and TRBJ2-7; TRBD2 matches at 8 bases. The ends lost 0 bases at V and 0 bases at J; junction bases unmatched: 1. This CDR3 region has 15 residues. CDR1 and CDR2 from the germline V gene are SGHAT and FQNNGV.